Here is one TCR beta chain with its context. This clonotype was detected only a few times. Its antigen is not yet known. Base qualities were left out, and no much larger clone turns up one base away. Ficoll-Paque density gradient centrifugation was the method used to isolate PBMCs. These data come from a study of T-cell memory formation after mild COVID-19 (dated by TCRdb to about 2021). The study in broad terms: Most TCR sequence clusters were specific to one of the two donors. Two young, previously healthy adult volunteers, one female and one male, were included in the cohort. In a couple of donors, T-cell clones that expanded and contracted after mild COVID-19 were tracked by sequencing TCRalpha and TCRbeta repertoires over time.

The CDR3 holds 14 amino acids from the cysteine to the phenylalanine. Of all the DNA, just the CDR3 is kept, 42 bases in frame from base 1. The trim is 7 bases for V and 0 bases for J, with a gap of 13 bases between the germline ends. General study outcomes and caveats: Contracting CD4+ clones turned up mainly in the CM and EM memory subsets, whereas EMRA was where CD8+ clones were enriched. The detection of some responding clones in pre-infection memory suggests that pre-existing cross-reactive memory T cells joined the SARS-CoV-2 response. Balanced CD4/CD8 phenotypes were observed for clones contracting from day 15 to 85, whereas a bias towards CD4+ was observed for a second wave of clones expanding from day 15 to 37. Only a couple of mild cases were covered in the study, and larger cohorts including severe cases with pre-infection samples were considered necessary. The second-wave clones that peaked on day 37 were not confirmed to be SARS-CoV-2 specific.

The sequencing machine was an Illumina NovaSeq 6000. TCRalpha and TCRbeta cDNA libraries were constructed by 5'RACE with constant-segment primers, with sample barcodes and unique molecular identifiers being introduced. RNA was extracted from every sample with Trizol reagent. Library amplification was performed in two PCR steps, and a second sample barcode and Illumina TruSeq adapters were introduced in the second step. Sequencing of libraries was performed on an Illumina NovaSeq with 2 x 150 bp paired-end reads. The authors' analysis ran thus. The reads were demultiplexed and collapsed into UMI-guided consensus sequences using migec v1.2.7. Using mixcr v2.1.11, UMI consensuses were aligned to TRA and TRB V and J templates and then assembled into clonotypes. Expanded or contracted clonotypes were those called significant by both edgeR and NoisET, with noise models trained on biological replicates. For edgeR calls, the thresholds were a false discovery rate-adjusted p below 0.01 and a log2 fold-change of 1. As an exploratory analysis of dynamics, PCA with hierarchical clustering was applied to max-normalized trajectories of the 1000 most abundant clonotypes. Separately sequenced CD4+ and CD8+ repertoires were used to assign the CD4 or CD8 phenotype of responding clones. TCRdb handled the public reads itself, with Q25 trimming in fastp and clone calling in MiXCR, and kept productive beta chains. Each record represents a unique CDR3 protein, reported with the most common genes and DNA among its rows. In this record, the V and J calls reflect TCRdb's handling and not the investigators' own analysis. The sample records 400,000 or so distinct CDR3 sequences, 20% of which are singletons. The ten most abundant clones make up around 9.2% of the sample.

Sequences were obtained from PBMCs or a T cell subset sorted from them (not recorded which). The clonotype originates from an adult woman who had mild COVID-19 (a few samples of this study predate the infection). The sample titles of this study are shuffled in the database, so cell type and time point are left out; the donor was told from shared clones. Here the chain combines TRBV12-3 or TRBV12-4 and TRBJ2-7; TRBD2 is a possible D gene, resting on 5 matching bases. CDR3 region: CASTLAPSSYEQYF. In nucleotides, the sequence is TGTGCCAGCACCCTAGCACCAAGCTCCTACGAGCAGTACTTC.